This T cell receptor (beta chain) was captured in a study of blood T cell repertoires in COVID-19 (dated by TCRdb to the early 2020s). Study-level background: Samples covering the acute and convalescent phases of COVID-19 were provided by collaborators in the United States, Italy and Spain. The prospective study material was composed of cDNA or gDNA derived from T cells, B-cell-depleted T cells, or PBMCs. The dataset comprised deeply sampled blood TCRbeta repertoires from subjects exposed to, actively infected with, or recovered from COVID-19. The repertoires were released in a freely available public database intended as a resource for research on the immune response to SARS-CoV-2. Samples were obtained from the ongoing ImmuneRACE study (first 160 participants) and from 1,254 subjects provided by 6 global collaborators. A de-identified subject ID, COVID-19 status, age in years and sex were almost always included in the sample metadata. Where HLA class I and class II types were available, the types were taken from metadata supplied by the sample provider, not from assay-based typing. Broader findings and caveats from the paper: The amount of clinical and demographic metadata varied by source and participant and was provided uncurated.

Concerning this clone itself: Its binding antigen is unknown. Base qualities are not at hand, and no much larger clone is one base apart.

The collaborating institutions used their own protocols to collect whole blood in K2EDTA tubes. Collaborator samples were shipped for TCRbeta analysis as frozen whole blood, isolated PBMCs, or DNA extracted from either sample type. From a lookup of the germline V gene, CDR1 and CDR2 are SGHRS and YFSETQ. Unmatched junction bases come to 10, with V trimmed by 6 bases and J by 4 bases. The CDR3, cysteine through phenylalanine, is 15 amino acids long. Here the CDR3 DNA is all that survives: 45 bases in frame from base 1. The immunoSEQ Assay, a bias-controlled multiplex PCR, was used to amplify TCRbeta CDR3 regions from genomic DNA. In the original analysis: Within the assay, amplification of reference gene primers was used to estimate how many nucleated cells each sample contained. Sequence reads were collapsed and filtered to measure the absolute abundance of every unique TCRbeta CDR3 rearrangement. Productive Simpson clonality was computed per sample as the square root of Simpson's diversity index over productive rearrangements. What TCRdb holds here is the immuneACCESS table cut down to in-frame rearrangements. Part of the clones is not present; checked against another copy, under half of the missing clones reflect an unresolved V gene, and the others are unexplained. Clone size and the V and J calls come from that table; the DNA yielded D and trimming. In this sample the table shows about 50,000 clones, over 90% of which occur a single time. In total, the top ten clones hold approximately 3% of the sample.

The chain links TRBV5-1 with TRBJ1-1; 9 bases in between match TRBD1. Sample: peripheral blood. The origin of this receptor is a human donor in a cohort sampled during active COVID-19. The CDR3 has the sequence CASMNRGQWGTEAFF. The DNA reads as follows: TGCGCCAGCATGAACAGGGGGCAATGGGGCACTGAAGCTTTCTTT.